The entry below describes one T cell receptor (beta chain). V was clipped by 2 bases and J by 5 bases; unmatched bases: 4. This CDR3 has 14 residues. CDR1 and CDR2 (germline): KGHSH, LQKENI. The data were taken from a study of blood T cell repertoires in COVID-19. Study overall: From the United States, Italy and Spain came samples of acute and convalescent COVID-19. Nucleic acid was either cDNA or gDNA, and it came from T cells, B-cell-depleted T cells, or PBMCs.

Per the study methods: Quantification of nucleated cells was approximated via reference gene primer amplification. Libraries were prepared by immunoSEQ multiplex PCR; TCRdb keeps only in-frame clonotypes and omits some of them. V and J calls and clone size are as listed in that table; D and trimming were resolved from the DNA. This sample has approximately 140,000 clones, with over 65% found just once. V usage is TRBV18 and J usage is TRBJ1-1; 8 nucleotides line up with TRBD1. The sequenced sample was peripheral blood. The TCR was taken from a man between 65 and 79 years old with acute or convalescent COVID-19. CDR3: CASSPEQGVTEAFF. In nucleotides, the CDR3 is TGTGCCAGCTCACCAGAACAGGGGGTTACTGAAGCTTTCTTT. Together with reference TRBV18 and TRBJ1-1, the CDR3 gives the full variable domain: NAGVMQNPRHLVRRRGQEARLRCSPMKGHSHVYWYRQLPEEGLKFMVYLQKENIIDESGMPKERFSAEFPKEGPSILRIQQVVRGDSAAYFCASSPEQGVTEAFFGQGTRLTVV.